The 10 T cell receptor beta chains below were found in one sample sequenced in a study of control samples from healthy donors and cancer patients. Sequencing was performed with immunoSEQ multiplex PCR; in TCRdb, only in-frame clones are kept and a portion is missing. The sample consists of about 58,000 clones, 80% to 90% of them appearing once. Sequencing input: PBMCs. These receptors all stem from a woman aged 60 to 75 with lung cancer.

The J gene is TRBJ2-7, the V gene TRBV5-1; D is unresolved. Trimming removed 1 base from V and 6 bases from J, with 14 bases in between. This CDR3 comprises 14 residues. Per germline, CDR1 SGHRS and CDR2 YFSETQ. CDR3 coding DNA: TGCGCCAGCAGCTTGCGCCCTCTTAATGGCGAGCAGTACTTC. Its translation is CASSLRPLNGEQYF.

The chain is built from TRBV11-1 and TRBJ2-1, with no clear D. V was cut by 0 bases and J by 8 bases, with 14 bases left in between. The CDR3 is 15 amino acids. In germline, CDR1 is SGHAT, CDR2 FQDESV (reference sequence). In DNA, the CDR3 is TGTGCCAGCAGCTTAGCGAGTGGTGCAGTCTATGAGCAGTTCTTC. Translating it yields CASSLASGAVYEQFF.

The chain recombines TRBV18 with TRBJ1-6, with D perhaps matching TRBD1 (6 bases). The CDR3 runs to 14 residues. Germline V gene sequence: CDR1 KGHSH, CDR2 LQKENI. V was pared by 6 bases and J by 6 bases, with 12 bases between. In DNA form, the CDR3 reads TGTGCCAGCTCGCCAGACAGGTCTAATTCACCCCTCCACTTT. It specifies CASSPDRSNSPLHF.

The chain has TRBV9 and TRBJ2-1; D call uncertain. Germline V CDR1 and CDR2: SGDLS, YYNGEE. Trimming removed 3 bases from V and 0 bases from J, with 13 bases in between. This CDR3 comprises 16 residues. Here the CDR3 reads CASSADSTSSYNEQFF. CDR3 nucleotides: TGTGCCAGCAGCGCAGACTCGACAAGCTCCTACAATGAGCAGTTCTTC.

By share of the sample, this clone is large. The chain is built from TRBV27 and TRBJ1-1; a possible D gene is TRBD1 (6 bases). CDR3 length: 13 residues. V was trimmed by 5 bases and J by 11 bases, leaving 18 bases between them. Looked up from germline, CDR1 is MNHEY and CDR2 is SMNVEV (reference sequence). The CDR3 region is CASSLNPGHQAFF. DNA for the CDR3: TGTGCCAGCAGTCTTAATCCGGGACATCAGGCTTTCTTT.

The chain employs TRBV21-1 and TRBJ2-7; the table's D call of TRBD2 was not tested on the DNA. TRBV21-1 is a pseudogene. This CDR3 has 19 amino acids. CDR3 amino acids: CASSTTATSGREAGPEQYF. The CDR3 region has the DNA TGTGCCAGCAGCACTACCGCGACTAGCGGGAGGGAGGCGGGTCCCGAGCAGTACTTC.

The chain employs TRBV7-9 and TRBJ1-1, with unresolved D. Trimming cost V 3 bases and J 4 bases, with 15 bases left between them. The CDR3 covers 15 residues. Germline CDR1 is SEHNR and CDR2 is FQNEAQ (reference sequence). DNA of the CDR3: TGTGCCAGCAGCTTGGGGTTTGGCAAGGCCACTGAAGCTTTCTTT. Translated, it gives CASSLGFGKATEAFF.

V usage is TRBV5-1 and J usage is TRBJ2-3; D may be TRBD1 or TRBD2 (5 bases each). From germline, CDR1 is SGHRS and CDR2 YFSETQ. V was trimmed by 6 bases and J by 4 bases, leaving 24 bases between them. The CDR3 consists of 17 residues. CDR3 sequence (DNA): TGCGCCAGCACCCCATACAAACTAGACAGCCTCCCAGATACGCAGTATTTT. Its translation is CASTPYKLDSLPDTQYF.

As DNA, the CDR3 is TGTGCCAGCAGCCCCGCGCGCTCCTACAATGAGCAGTTCTTC. Encoded protein: CASSPARSYNEQFF. The V and J genes are TRBV7-2 and TRBJ2-1; D remains unclear. CDR1 and CDR2 (germline): SGHTA, FQGNSA. The V end lost 5 bases, the J end lost 0 bases, and 8 bases lay between the germline ends. This CDR3 has 14 amino acids.

This chain links TRBV18 with TRBJ1-4, with D maybe TRBD1 (5 bases). V was trimmed by 5 bases and J by 4 bases, leaving 14 bases between them. The CDR3 contains 15 residues. Germline V gives CDR1 KGHSH, CDR2 LQKENI. The CDR3 sequence is CASSETVQINEKLFF. CDR3 bases: TGTGCCAGCTCAGAGACAGTTCAAATTAATGAAAAACTGTTTTTT.